This TCR beta chain is from a study of T cell responses to AZD1222 COVID-19 vaccine. Study background: Second-dose timings of about 4 or about 12 weeks were pooled.

Germline CDR1 is DFQATT and CDR2 is SNEGSKA (reference sequence). The CDR3 length is 16 residues. V dropped 3 bases and J dropped 1; count of bases not matched to a gene: 4. Overall study results and limits: Spike-spanning, vaccine-associated CD4 TCRs were dominant at 160-218 and 743-854. Recipients of AZD1222 seropositive at baseline numbered only 5 to 7. A rise in Spike-specific TCR breadth and depth followed two AZD1222 doses.

Of note for this clone: What it binds is not known.

TCRdb keeps only in-frame clones here, not all; method: immunoSEQ multiplex PCR. The table records some 180,000 clones, 85% to 90% of them present only once. This TCR was recovered from an adult in good health. This rearrangement joins TRBV20-1 to TRBJ2-3; TRBD2 matches at 13 bases. Specimen: peripheral blood, collected on day 0 of AZD1222 vaccination. CDR3 in DNA: TGCAGTGCTAGTCTAGGGACTAGCGGGGGCACAGATACGCAGTATTTT. Amino acids: CSASLGTSGGTDTQYF.